This T cell receptor beta chain was recovered during a study of molecular identifiers for immune sequencing clone quantification. At least ten counts were recorded for this clonotype. Previously described methods with listed TCR primers produced the bulk TCR libraries. TCRdb reanalysed the PCR reads using MiXCR and keeps one entry per CDR3 protein. Here the sample spans under 600,000 distinct CDR3 sequences, less than 30% being singletons. The CDR3 consists of 15 residues. V shed 5 bases, J shed 4 bases, and the junction held 10 bases outside the gene matches. CDR1 SEHNR and CDR2 FQNEAQ come from the germline V gene (reference sequence). Using a CD8+CD4-CCR7+CD45RA+ phenotype, naive CD8 T cells were sorted.

The chain employs TRBV7-9 and TRBJ1-1; 7 bases match TRBD1. The material sequenced was naive CD8+ T cells from blood, with Jurkat cell RNA spiked in. The subset here: FACS-sorted CD8+CD4-CCR7+CD45RA+ naive T cells. The clonotype was recovered from a human donor in good health. Some libraries in this study had Jurkat cell RNA spiked in. The chain's CDR3 is CASSPSTGRGTEAFF. CDR3 nucleotides: TGTGCCAGCAGCCCTTCGACAGGGCGTGGCACTGAAGCTTTCTTT.